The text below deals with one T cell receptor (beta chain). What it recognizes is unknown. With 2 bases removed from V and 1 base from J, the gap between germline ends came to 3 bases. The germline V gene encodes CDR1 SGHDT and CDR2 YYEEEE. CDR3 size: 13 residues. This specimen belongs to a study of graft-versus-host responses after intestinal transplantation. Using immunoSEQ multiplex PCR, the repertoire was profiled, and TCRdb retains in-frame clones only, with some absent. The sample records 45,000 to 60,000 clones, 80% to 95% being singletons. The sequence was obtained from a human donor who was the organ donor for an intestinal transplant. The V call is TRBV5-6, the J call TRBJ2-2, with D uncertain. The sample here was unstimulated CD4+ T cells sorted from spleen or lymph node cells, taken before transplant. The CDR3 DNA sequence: TGTGCCAGCAGCTTACAGAACACCGGGGAGCTGTTTTTT. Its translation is CASSLQNTGELFF.